This T cell receptor (beta chain) was sequenced for a study of blood T cell repertoires in COVID-19 (dated by TCRdb to the early 2020s). For the wider study: Collaborator samples came from the United States, Italy and Spain and covered acute and convalescent phases of COVID-19. The prospective study material was composed of cDNA or gDNA derived from T cells, B-cell-depleted T cells, or PBMCs. Subjects who had been exposed to COVID-19, were actively infected with it, or had recovered from it provided the deeply sampled blood TCRbeta repertoires that made up the dataset. The repertoires were made available in a free public database intended to serve as a resource for research on the immune response to SARS-CoV-2. Samples were obtained from the ongoing ImmuneRACE study (first 160 participants) and from 1,254 subjects provided by 6 global collaborators. A de-identified subject ID, COVID-19 status, age in years and sex were almost always included in the sample metadata. HLA class I and class II types, where available, came from metadata supplied by the sample provider rather than from assay-based typing. The investigation overall reported the following: Clinical and demographic metadata were provided uncurated, with the amount varying by source and participant.

In regard to this clone: The antigen it recognizes is unknown. Base-call qualities are not available, and no considerably larger clone is one nucleotide away.

The CDR3 runs 13 residues from the cysteine to the phenylalanine. Only the CDR3 region is kept as DNA, spanning 39 bases read in frame from base 1. At the junction V is shortened by 5 bases and J by 7 bases; bases outside the gene matches: 6. For CDR1 and CDR2, the germline V gene (reference sequence) lists LNHDA and SQIVND. At one collaborating source in Seattle, patients were enrolled during active infection and were followed longitudinally through the course of disease. Collaborating institutions collected whole blood in K2EDTA tubes following their own protocols. For TCRbeta analysis, collaborator samples were shipped as frozen whole blood, as isolated PBMCs, or as DNA extracted from either sample type. TCRbeta CDR3 regions were amplified from genomic DNA using the immunoSEQ Assay, a bias-controlled multiplex PCR. The study's processing was this. Nucleated cell counts per sample were estimated from amplification of reference gene primers within the assay. To quantify the absolute abundance of each unique TCRbeta CDR3 rearrangement, sequence reads were collapsed and filtered. For each sample, productive Simpson clonality was calculated as the square root of Simpson's diversity index across productive rearrangements. As stored in TCRdb, this immuneACCESS dataset retains in-frame rearrangements with V and J assigned. A fraction of the clones does not appear; measured against another copy, unresolved V genes explain less than half of the discrepancy, and the remainder lacks a known reason. That table is the source of V, J and clone size, and D and trimming were worked out from the DNA. This sample lists 250,000 to 400,000 clones; around 90% were detected once. The top ten clonotypes cover roughly 2.8% of the sample.

Recombination linked TRBV19 to TRBJ1-2; TRBD1 lines up with 8 middle nucleotides. Material: peripheral blood. This clonotype originated in a woman aged 25 to 45 with COVID-19, enrolled during active disease. The CDR3 reads as follows: CASSSDRAGGYTF. The DNA reads TGTGCCAGTAGTTCGGACAGGGCTGGTGGCTACACCTTC.